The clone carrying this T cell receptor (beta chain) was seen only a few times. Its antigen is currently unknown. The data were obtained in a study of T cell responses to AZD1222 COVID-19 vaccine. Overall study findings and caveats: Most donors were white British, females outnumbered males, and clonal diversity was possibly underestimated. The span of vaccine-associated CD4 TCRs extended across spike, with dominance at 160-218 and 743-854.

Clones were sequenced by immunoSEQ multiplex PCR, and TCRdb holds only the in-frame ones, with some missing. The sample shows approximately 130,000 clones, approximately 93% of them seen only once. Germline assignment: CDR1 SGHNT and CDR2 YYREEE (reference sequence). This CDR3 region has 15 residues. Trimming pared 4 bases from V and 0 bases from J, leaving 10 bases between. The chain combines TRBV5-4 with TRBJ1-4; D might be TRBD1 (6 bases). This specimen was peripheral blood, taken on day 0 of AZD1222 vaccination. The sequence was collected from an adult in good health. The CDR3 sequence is CASSDRITTNEKLFF. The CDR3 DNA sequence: TGTGCCAGCAGCGACAGGATCACAACTAATGAAAAACTGTTTTTT.